This T cell receptor beta chain was captured in a study of OX40 agonist ivuxolimab in advanced cancers. Researchers took blood at baseline, on cycle 4 day 1, and on cycle 7 day 1. The CDR3 has 16 amino acids. V dropped 2 bases and J dropped 5; count of bases not matched to a gene: 10. Germline V CDR1 and CDR2: MNHNY, SVGAGI (reference sequence). The table came from immunoSEQ multiplex PCR; TCRdb's copy has only in-frame clones and leaves some out. The data show about 48,000 clones, with 89% seen just once and roughly 5.7% held by the top ten. This specimen was CD4+ or CD8+ T cells sorted from blood, taken in a trial of the OX40 agonist ivuxolimab. The chain combines TRBV6-6 with TRBJ2-5; 8 bases line up with TRBD1. This sequence originates from an adult with an advanced solid tumor such as melanoma, head and neck, liver or kidney cancer. The CDR3 DNA reads as TGTGCCAGCAGTTACGGGTCAGGGGGCAATAGTGAGACCCAGTACTTC. It codes for CASSYGSGGNSETQYF.